This T cell receptor beta chain was profiled in a study of cytomegalovirus exposure and HLA in healthy donors. CDR3 length: 16 residues. The V segment lost 5 bases and the J segment 5 bases; nucleotides outside the gene matches: 9. The germline V gene has CDR1 SGHVS and CDR2 FQNEAQ. PCR employed 60 Vbeta and 13 Jbeta primers. Assay: immunoSEQ multiplex PCR; the TCRdb copy retains only in-frame clones and omits some. In the table there are about 140,000 clones, around 73% of which are singletons. The sequence derives from a woman in her thirties or forties in good health and CMV-seronegative. The sequenced sample consisted of PBMCs. This sequence joins TRBV7-8 and TRBJ1-6; the match to TRBD1 covers 7 bases. The CDR3 reads CASSRPYGTDNSPLHF. In DNA, the CDR3 is TGTGCCAGCAGCCGTCCGTACGGGACAGATAATTCACCCCTCCACTTT.